The next 27 T cell receptor beta chains were all read from a single sample in a study of T cell responses to AZD1222 COVID-19 vaccine. TCRdb's table, derived via immunoSEQ multiplex PCR, lists solely in-frame clones and lacks some. Among 50,000 to 65,000 clones listed, around 82% were seen once. Sequencing used peripheral blood, obtained 28 days after the second AZD1222 dose. These receptor sequences come from an adult who received the AZD1222 COVID-19 vaccine.

This clone was observed a single time. DNA of the CDR3: TGTGCCAGCAGCTCAGGGACTAGCGGGAGGGCGGTAGATACGCAGTATTTT. This codes for CASSSGTSGRAVDTQYF. This chain links TRBV13 with TRBJ2-3, with 16 bases fitting TRBD2. V gave up 4 bases and J gave up 5 bases; unmatched junction bases: 6. Germline lookup yields CDR1 PRHDT and CDR2 FYEKMQ (reference sequence). CDR3 length: 17 amino acids.

The chain carries TRBV6-2 or TRBV6-3 and TRBJ1-1; 9 bases match TRBD1. The germline gives CDR1 MNHEY, CDR2 SVGEGT. This CDR3 contains 17 residues. Trimming at V came to 6 bases and at J to 0 bases, leaving 11 bases not matched to a gene. In nucleotides, the CDR3 is TGTGCCAGCAGCCGTCCCCCCGGGACAGGGTTGAACACTGAAGCTTTCTTT. It is translated as CASSRPPGTGLNTEAFF.

CDR3 amino acids: CASSPLQLAGVAEQYF. CDR3 DNA sequence: TGCGCCAGCAGCCCTCTTCAACTAGCGGGAGTTGCTGAGCAGTACTTC. This chain uses TRBV4-1 with TRBJ2-7, with 11 bases lining up with TRBD2. Germline V gives CDR1 MGHRA, CDR2 YSYEKL. The CDR3 length is 16 residues. Unmatched junction bases numbered 12, after V lost 4 bases and J lost 7 bases.

The rearrangement joins TRBV6-5 to TRBJ1-5; TRBD1 might be the D (5 bases). The CDR3 has 15 amino acids. From germline, CDR1 is MNHEY and CDR2 SVGAGI. The germline V and J ends were trimmed by 4 bases and 1 base, with 11 bases remaining between them. CDR3 in amino acids: CASSFRGTSNQPQHF. The CDR3 DNA sequence: TGTGCCAGCAGTTTTCGGGGGACGAGCAATCAGCCCCAGCATTTT.

This clone was seen only a few times. This chain joins TRBV4-2 and TRBJ2-7; D perhaps matches TRBD1 (6 bases). V lost 3 bases and J lost 3, with 12 bases in between. Germline V gene sequence: CDR1 LGHNA, CDR2 YNFKEQ. This CDR3 contains 14 residues. The CDR3 DNA is TGTGCCAGCAGCCACGGACAGAGAGTCTACGAGCAGTACTTC. It is translated as CASSHGQRVYEQYF.

The V gene is TRBV19, the J gene TRBJ2-4, with 12 nucleotides matching TRBD1. The CDR3 length is 19 residues. Trimming removed 5 bases from V and 0 bases from J; junction bases left unmatched: 11. Germline V gene data show CDR1 as LNHDA and CDR2 as SQIVND (reference sequence). CDR3 coding DNA: TGTGCCAGTAGTCAGAGCGGGACAGGGGGCGAGCTAGCCAAAAACATTCAGTACTTC. Encoded protein: CASSQSGTGGELAKNIQYF.

The gene calls are TRBV28 and TRBJ1-1, with TRBD1 identical over 12 bases. Germline CDR1 and CDR2: MDHEN and SYDVKM. CDR3 size: 15 residues. V shed 5 bases, J shed 7 bases, and the junction held 8 bases outside the gene matches. CDR3 nucleotide sequence: TGTGCCAGCAGTACTCCGGGACAGGGGGCGATTGAAGCTTTCTTT. Encoded protein: CASSTPGQGAIEAFF. The full variable domain, with the rest looked up from reference TRBV28 and TRBJ1-1, is DVKVTQSSRYLVKRTGEKVFLECVQDMDHENMFWYRQDPGLGLRLIYFSYDVKMKEKGDIPEGYSVSREKKERFSLILESASTNQTSMYLCASSTPGQGAIEAFFGQGTRLTVV.

This chain links TRBV7-9 with TRBJ2-7, with TRBD1 identical over 11 bases. This CDR3 has 16 amino acids. The V gene's germline CDR1 is SEHNR and CDR2 FQNEAQ (reference sequence). Trimming took 3 bases from V and 4 from J; bases not matched to a gene: 8. The CDR3 nucleotides are TGTGCCAGCAGCTTGAGGACAGGGGGCGGTGGGTACGAGCAGTACTTC. Translation gives CASSLRTGGGGYEQYF.

J is TRBJ2-5 and V is TRBV6-4; no clear D. Trimming took 2 bases from V and 2 from J, leaving 9 bases between them. The CDR3 is 14 residues long. In germline, CDR1 is MRHNA, CDR2 SNTAGT. The CDR3 region is CASSDMRKQETQYF. CDR3 nucleotides: TGTGCCAGCAGTGACATGAGAAAACAAGAGACCCAGTACTTC.

V is TRBV19 and J is TRBJ1-5, with TRBD1 as a possible D gene (6 bases). V was cut by 3 bases and J by 7 bases, with 13 bases left in between. The CDR3 length is 14 residues. Germline V gives CDR1 LNHDA, CDR2 SQIVND (reference sequence). CDR3 nucleotide sequence: TGTGCCAGTAGTATTATACAGGGTACCCAGCCCCAGCATTTT. This encodes CASSIIQGTQPQHF.

This chain links TRBV15 with TRBJ1-5; D is undetermined. CDR3 length: 17 residues. V lost 0 bases and J lost 6, with 18 bases in between. Germline V CDR1 and CDR2: LNHNV, YYDKDF (reference sequence). In nucleotides, the CDR3 is TGTGCCACCAGCAGAGACGGAGGCAGTGATACATCTCAGCCCCAGCATTTT. Its protein is CATSRDGGSDTSQPQHF. Full variable domain (remainder filled in from reference TRBV15 and TRBJ1-5): DAMVIQNPRYQVTQFGKPVTLSCSQTLNHNVMYWYQQKSSQAPKLLFHYYDKDFNNEADTPDNFQSRRPNTSFCFLDIRSPGLGDTAMYLCATSRDGGSDTSQPQHFGDGTRLSIL.

The gene calls are TRBV6-2 or TRBV6-3 and TRBJ1-5, with D possibly matching TRBD1 (5 bases). Germline V gene lookup returns CDR1 MNHEY and CDR2 SVGEGT. This CDR3 is 14 amino acids long. Trimming removed 5 bases at V and 6 bases at J, with 14 bases between. As DNA, the CDR3 is TGTGCCAGCAGTAAAAGCAGGGTGGTTCAGCCCCAGCATTTT. Its protein product is CASSKSRVVQPQHF.

The V and J genes are TRBV29-1 and TRBJ2-1; the match to TRBD2 covers 9 bases. From germline, CDR1 is SQVTM and CDR2 ANQGSEA. The J segment lost 6 bases and the V segment lost 4 bases, leaving 4 bases of the junction unmatched. This CDR3 has 13 residues. The CDR3 spells CSVGREGLNEQFF. The CDR3 bases are TGCAGCGTTGGGCGGGAGGGCCTCAATGAGCAGTTCTTC.

CDR3 bases: TGTGCCACCAGCAGAGAAGTATTTGACAGGTCGATATCGAGGTTCTTC. Translated: CATSREVFDRSISRFF. J is TRBJ2-1 and V is TRBV15; the D gene is possibly TRBD1 (6 bases). Germline lookup yields CDR1 LNHNV and CDR2 YYDKDF (reference sequence). The germline V and J ends were trimmed by 0 bases and 15 bases, with 24 bases remaining between them. The CDR3 is 16 amino acids.

This clone has just one count. J is TRBJ1-4 and V is TRBV28; D is possibly TRBD1 (5 bases). Looked up from germline, CDR1 is MDHEN and CDR2 is SYDVKM. The CDR3 contains 17 residues. With 7 bases removed from V and 0 bases from J, the gap between germline ends came to 18 bases. This CDR3 is CASNPHTGTATNEKLFF. DNA of the CDR3: TGTGCCAGCAACCCCCACACAGGCACAGCAACTAATGAAAAACTGTTTTTT.

The chain couples TRBV11-2 to TRBJ2-5; perhaps TRBD1 as D (5 bases). The CDR3 extends over 13 amino acids. Germline CDR1 SGHAT, CDR2 FQNNGV. Between the trimmed V and J ends, which lost 1 base and 2 bases, there was a span of 5 bases. This CDR3 reads CASSLGQQETQYF. The DNA for the CDR3 is TGTGCCAGCAGCTTAGGACAGCAAGAGACCCAGTACTTC.

As for this clone: The same CDR3 arises from other DNA sequences in this sample as well. This chain links TRBV18 with TRBJ2-1; D unclear. This CDR3 is built from 13 residues. Germline V gene data show CDR1 as KGHSH and CDR2 as LQKENI. V lost 2 bases and J 1 base, leaving 3 bases between the germline ends. The CDR3 sequence is CASSPGSYNEQFF. The DNA for the CDR3 is TGTGCCAGCTCACCAGGGTCCTACAATGAGCAGTTCTTC.

The chain employs TRBV24-1 and TRBJ1-2; 10 bases are shared with TRBD1. The CDR3 is 14 residues long. Germline V CDR1 and CDR2: KGHDR, SFDVKD. J gave up 6 bases and V 4 bases, and 4 bases lay outside the gene matches. The CDR3 is CATSEPDRGDGYTF. CDR3 bases: TGTGCCACCAGTGAACCGGACAGGGGGGATGGCTACACCTTC.

The chain couples TRBV7-2 to TRBJ2-6, with no clear D. The V gene lost 4 bases and the J gene lost 1 base, with 8 bases spanning the gap. Per germline, CDR1 SGHTA and CDR2 FQGNSA. The CDR3 loop spans 15 amino acids. The CDR3: CASSSSLSGANVLTF. CDR3 sequence (DNA): TGTGCCAGCAGCTCCTCATTGTCTGGGGCCAACGTCCTGACTTTC.

This clone has a single count. Other nucleotide sequences in the sample specify the same CDR3. This chain joins TRBV6-2 or TRBV6-3 and TRBJ2-5; D call uncertain. V shed 2 bases and J shed 4 bases, with 8 bases lying between them. The CDR3 is 13 residues long. Germline V lookup: CDR1 MNHEY, CDR2 SVGEGT. The CDR3 reads CASSYGVGETQYF. In nucleotides, the CDR3 is TGTGCCAGCAGTTACGGAGTGGGAGAGACCCAGTACTTC.

This chain links TRBV10-3 with TRBJ2-2; TRBD2 matches at 13 bases. The CDR3 consists of 18 residues. Germline CDR1 is ENHRY and CDR2 is SYGVKD. The V segment lost 7 bases and the J segment 7 bases; nucleotides outside the gene matches: 15. This CDR3 is CAITGLAGAPGENGELFF. CDR3 DNA: TGTGCCATCACAGGACTAGCGGGAGCCCCTGGGGAAAACGGGGAGCTGTTTTTT.

The rearrangement links TRBV6-4 to TRBJ2-2; either TRBD1 or TRBD2 may supply D (5 bases each). Germline V gene lookup returns CDR1 MRHNA and CDR2 SNTAGT. With 4 bases removed from V and 3 bases from J, the gap between germline ends came to 15 bases. The CDR3 runs 16 residues. The CDR3 DNA reads as TGTGCCAGCAGTGCACGTCGGGACGCCCACACCGGGGAGCTGTTTTTT. Residues: CASSARRDAHTGELFF.

The chain couples TRBV4-2 to TRBJ2-5; D not resolved. V was pared by 0 bases and J by 2 bases, with 1 base between. This CDR3 region has 12 residues. Germline V gene lookup returns CDR1 LGHNA and CDR2 YNFKEQ. The CDR3 sequence: CASSQDQETQYF. CDR3 in DNA: TGTGCCAGCAGCCAAGATCAAGAGACCCAGTACTTC.

The chain combines TRBV27 with TRBJ2-7; tentative D call: TRBD2 (7 bases). Germline V gives CDR1 MNHEY, CDR2 SMNVEV (reference sequence). Trimming cost V 4 bases and J 0 bases, with 19 bases left between them. This CDR3 spans 17 amino acids. The CDR3: CASSYKAGASSSYEQYF. CDR3 nucleotides: TGTGCCAGCAGTTATAAGGCGGGGGCGTCGAGCTCCTACGAGCAGTACTTC.

The chain joins TRBV4-3 to TRBJ2-1; unclear D gene. The CDR3 loop spans 14 amino acids. Between the trimmed V and J ends, which lost 4 bases and 7 bases, there was a span of 14 bases. From germline, CDR1 is LGHNA and CDR2 YSLEER. The CDR3 sequence: CASSRASDTNEQFF. The DNA of the CDR3 is TGCGCCAGCAGCCGTGCTTCGGATACGAATGAGCAGTTCTTC.

The table lists this clone with a few counts. The rearrangement links TRBV3-1 (or the pseudogene TRBV3-2) to TRBJ1-2; no clear D gene. Germline values: CDR1 LGHDT, CDR2 YNNKEL (reference sequence). Trimming removed 0 bases at V and 4 bases at J, with 6 bases between. This CDR3 has 13 amino acids. CDR3 DNA: TGTGCCAGCAGCCAAGAGAACCGCTATGGCTACACCTTC. It yields the protein CASSQENRYGYTF.

The CDR3, as DNA: TGTGCCAGCAGCGTACGGGGACAGGGAAACAATGAGCAGTTCTTC. Its translation is CASSVRGQGNNEQFF. The V gene is TRBV11-3, the J gene TRBJ2-1, with 9 nucleotides matching TRBD1. V shed 5 bases and J 5 bases; nucleotides not matched to a gene: 7. The CDR3 spans 15 residues. Germline values: CDR1 SGHNT, CDR2 YENEEA.